This T cell receptor (beta chain) was documented in a study of early T cells in non-severe SARS-CoV-2 infection. Study-level information: Alpha and beta chains were unpaired, from unsorted whole-blood bulk RNA.

The library protocol tagged individual cDNA molecules with unique molecular identifiers. MiXCR, run by TCRdb on the 5' RACE reads, gives a single entry per CDR3 protein. The profile shows nearly 80,000 distinct CDR3 sequences, about 13% of them singletons. Regarding this clonotype: Its antigen remains unknown.

Whole-study results and caveats: Reliance on VDJdb matching favored anti-spike CD8 responses; private and CD4 specificities were missed.

The sample consisted of whole blood. The TCR comes from an adult who was a healthcare worker with PCR-confirmed SARS-CoV-2 infection or an uninfected control (not recorded which).

As DNA, the CDR3 is TGCAGTGGGCTTAGAGGAAACATTCAGTACTTC. Protein sequence: CSGLRGNIQYF. This chain links TRBV20-1 with TRBJ2-4; D unclear. The CDR3 loop spans 11 amino acids. The V end was cut by 7 bases, the J end by 6 bases, with 10 bases between. Germline V lookup: CDR1 DFQATT, CDR2 SNEGSKA (reference sequence).